This TCR beta chain was sequenced during a study of cytotoxic CD8 clonotypes in ibrutinib-treated CLL. Study-level background: The subjects consisted of about 10 relapsed/refractory and roughly 14 treatment-naive individuals, with fewer than 18 IGHV unmutated.

This CDR3 comprises 14 residues. With 0 bases removed from V and 5 bases from J, the gap between germline ends came to 14 bases. Germline assignment: CDR1 GTSNPN and CDR2 SVGIG (reference sequence). Assay: immunoSEQ multiplex PCR; the TCRdb copy retains only in-frame clones and omits some. The repertoire holds roughly 200,000 clones, with 70% to 75% as singletons. The receptor comes from a human donor with chronic lymphocytic leukemia. The chain uses TRBV30 and TRBJ2-7, with D hard to call. The sample in question was PBMCs, obtained after 12 months of ibrutinib treatment. The CDR3 sequence is CAWSVGRIIHEQYF. CDR3 sequence (DNA): TGTGCCTGGAGTGTCGGCAGGATAATCCACGAGCAGTACTTC.